A selection of T cell receptor beta chains follows, all from one sample in a study of T cells in Graves' hyperthyroidism and ophthalmopathy. TCRdb reprocessed the multiplex PCR reads via MiXCR and lists one record per CDR3 protein. The profile shows around 300,000 distinct CDR3 sequences, approximately 15% of them singletons. Sequencing was performed on blood. All receptors come from a woman under 40 with Graves' hyperthyroidism. CDR3s leave out the opening cysteine and the closing phenylalanine or tryptophan.

V: TRBV28
J: TRBJ2-5
CDR3: ASSFGGQGETQY

V: TRBV20-1
J: TRBJ2-1
CDR3: SAETGTSGWNEQF

V: TRBV19
J: TRBJ1-5
CDR3: ASSVKWRAGNQPQH

V: TRBV20-1
J: TRBJ1-2
CDR3: SGGSDRGYGYT

V: TRBV7-9
J: TRBJ2-1
CDR3: ASSLYEDEQF

V: TRBV9
J: TRBJ2-5
CDR3: ASSGQGFGETQY

V: TRBV28
J: TRBJ2-5
CDR3: ASSLIVGTQETQY

V: TRBV28
J: TRBJ1-1
CDR3: ASSRGRRNTEAF

V: TRBV28
J: TRBJ1-1
CDR3: ASSLFRGSEAF

V: TRBV9
J: TRBJ2-2
CDR3: ASSESGRAGELF

V: TRBV28
J: TRBJ2-7
CDR3: ASSFSRSGSSYEQY

V: TRBV2
J: TRBJ2-2
CDR3: ASSELVNTGELF

V: TRBV6-1
J: TRBJ2-3
CDR3: ASSSRPSPSTDTQY

V: TRBV30
J: TRBJ2-1
CDR3: AWRPLGSYNEQF

V: TRBV6-1
J: TRBJ2-7
CDR3: ASSARTSGSGEQY

V: TRBV6-2/TRBV6-3
J: TRBJ2-7
CDR3: AAKLAGGKDEQY

V: TRBV10-3
J: TRBJ2-2
CDR3: AIRLAGGAGELF

V: TRBV27
J: TRBJ1-3
CDR3: ASSLRGDFGNTIY

V: TRBV6-1
J: TRBJ2-5
CDR3: ASSLSSGGPQETQY

V: TRBV28
J: TRBJ2-1
CDR3: ASRTPLGGLSYNEQF

V: TRBV29-1
J: TRBJ2-3
CDR3: SVEDGVGQSDTQY

V: TRBV28
J: TRBJ2-7
CDR3: ASRPPVWSYEQY

V: TRBV20-1
J: TRBJ2-1
CDR3: SARDTSTSGTYVYEQF

V: TRBV2
J: TRBJ2-5
CDR3: ASKASGGEEMTQY

V: TRBV20-1
J: TRBJ2-4
CDR3: SARKTVLAKNIQY

V: TRBV5-1
J: TRBJ1-1
CDR3: ASSLVSGGGNTEAF

V: TRBV7-6
J: TRBJ2-7
CDR3: ASSPSGGTGNYEQY

V: TRBV12-3/TRBV12-4
J: TRBJ2-5
CDR3: ASSGTRGETQY

V: TRBV7-8
J: TRBJ1-5
CDR3: ASGQTNQPQH

V: TRBV7-2
J: TRBJ2-2
CDR3: ASSFMGLAGGRVYTGELF

V: TRBV20-1
J: TRBJ2-1
CDR3: SAREPLTGGPPRPYNEQF

V: TRBV5-1
J: TRBJ1-3
CDR3: ASSLSVRRLSGNTIY

V: TRBV6-1
J: TRBJ2-7
CDR3: ASTEPRGQGSYEQY

V: TRBV28
J: TRBJ2-5
CDR3: ASKVGPNRQETQY

V: TRBV6-2/TRBV6-3
J: TRBJ2-1
CDR3: ASSSSLVGEQF

V: TRBV20-1
J: TRBJ2-1
CDR3: SAWLGGYNEQF

V: TRBV19
J: TRBJ1-4
CDR3: ASSSFGTDEKLF

V: TRBV6-1
J: TRBJ2-1
CDR3: ASSALAGVHEQF

V: TRBV4-3
J: TRBJ2-7
CDR3: ASSQDWLAGSYEQY

V: TRBV7-8
J: TRBJ2-1
CDR3: ASSLAGGTNNEQF

V: TRBV28
J: TRBJ2-6
CDR3: ASSIGSGANVLT

V: TRBV5-5
J: TRBJ2-5
CDR3: ASSLRQGGETQY

V: TRBV6-2/TRBV6-3
J: TRBJ2-1
CDR3: ASSYVGGRGKYSYNEQF

V: TRBV15
J: TRBJ2-5
CDR3: ATSRKTSGEGETQY

V: TRBV19
J: TRBJ1-5
CDR3: ASSSTWDGNQPQH